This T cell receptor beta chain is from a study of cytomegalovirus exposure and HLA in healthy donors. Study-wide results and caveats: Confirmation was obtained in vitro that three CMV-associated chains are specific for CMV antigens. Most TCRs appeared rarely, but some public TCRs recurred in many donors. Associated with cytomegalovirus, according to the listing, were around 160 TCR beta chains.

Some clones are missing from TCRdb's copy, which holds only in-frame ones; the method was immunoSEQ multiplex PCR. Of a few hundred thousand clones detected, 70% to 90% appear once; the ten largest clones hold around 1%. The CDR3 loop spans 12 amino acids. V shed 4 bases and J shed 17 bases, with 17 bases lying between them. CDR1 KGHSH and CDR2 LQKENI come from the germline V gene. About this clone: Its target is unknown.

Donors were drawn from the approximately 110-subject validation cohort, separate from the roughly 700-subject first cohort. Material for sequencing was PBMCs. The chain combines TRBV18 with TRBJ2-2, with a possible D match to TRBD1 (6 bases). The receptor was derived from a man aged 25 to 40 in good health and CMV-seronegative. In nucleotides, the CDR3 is TGTGCCAGCTCACACCGACAGGTCCCAACTTTTTTT. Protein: CASSHRQVPTFF.